This T cell receptor beta chain is from a study of cytomegalovirus exposure and HLA in healthy donors. After removal of 0 bases from V and 5 bases from J, the junction contained 2 bases not matched to a gene. The germline V gene has CDR1 SGDLS and CDR2 YYNGEE. The CDR3 has 15 residues. The study drew the donors from its approximately 110-subject validation cohort, separate from the 666-subject first cohort. Generated by immunoSEQ multiplex PCR, the TCRdb table keeps only in-frame clones and is missing some. This sample has about 82,000 clones; roughly 94% occur once, and the top ten carry 0.69%. This sequence was found in a woman aged 18-29 years in good health and CMV-seronegative. The specimen sequenced was PBMCs. This sequence joins TRBV9 and TRBJ2-2, with 9 positions matching TRBD2. The CDR3 DNA sequence: TGTGCCAGCAGCGTAGTTAGCGGGGGAACCGGGGAGCTGTTTTTT. This codes for CASSVVSGGTGELFF.